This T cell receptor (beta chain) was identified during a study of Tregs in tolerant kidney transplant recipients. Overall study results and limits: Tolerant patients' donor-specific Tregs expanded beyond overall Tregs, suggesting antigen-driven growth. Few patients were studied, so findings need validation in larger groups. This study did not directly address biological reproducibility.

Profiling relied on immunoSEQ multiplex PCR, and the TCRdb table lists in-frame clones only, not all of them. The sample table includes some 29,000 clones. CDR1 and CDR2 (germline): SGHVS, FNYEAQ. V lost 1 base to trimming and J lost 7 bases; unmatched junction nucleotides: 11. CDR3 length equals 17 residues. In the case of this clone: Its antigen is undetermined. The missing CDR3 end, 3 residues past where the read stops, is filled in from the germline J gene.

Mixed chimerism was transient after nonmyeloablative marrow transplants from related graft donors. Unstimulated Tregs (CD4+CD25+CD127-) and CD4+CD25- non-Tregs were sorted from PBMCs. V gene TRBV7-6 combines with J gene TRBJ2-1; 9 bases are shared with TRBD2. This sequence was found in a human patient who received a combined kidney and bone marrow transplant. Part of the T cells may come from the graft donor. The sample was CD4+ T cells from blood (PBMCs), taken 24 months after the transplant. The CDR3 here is CASSLVPREGPGNEQFF. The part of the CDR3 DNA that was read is TGTGCCAGCAGCTTAGTCCCGCGGGAGGGCCCGGGTAATGAG.